The present T cell receptor (beta chain) was sequenced within a study of blood T cell repertoires in COVID-19. For the study at large: Sites across the United States, Italy and Spain contributed samples from acute and convalescent COVID-19. Sample material is recorded as cDNA or gDNA derived from T cells, B-cell-depleted T cells, or PBMCs.

V lost 5 bases, J lost 7 bases, and 4 bases stayed unmatched. The CDR3 contains 13 residues. Germline loops: CDR1 MRHNA, CDR2 SNTAGT. Under the authors' procedure: By means of reference gene primer amplification, nucleated cell counts were estimated. The data were produced by immunoSEQ multiplex PCR, yet TCRdb's version contains in-frame clones alone and is incomplete. V, J and clone size derive from that table, while D and trimming were established from the DNA sequence. Of about 120,000 clones listed, 85% to 90% are singletons. Sequenced input: peripheral blood. The receptor was derived from a man between 65 and 79 years old with active or convalescent COVID-19. The genes are TRBV6-4 and TRBJ1-5; 8 nucleotides align to TRBD1. CDR3 sequence: CASSQGAGQPQHF. The CDR3 DNA reads TGTGCCAGCAGTCAGGGGGCCGGCCAGCCCCAGCATTTT.